This T cell receptor (beta chain) is drawn from a study of neurological immune-mediated disorders. 5'RACE with 10-nucleotide random UMIs produced the cDNA. TCRdb reprocessed the 5' RACE reads via MiXCR and lists one record per CDR3 protein. This table has about 58,000 distinct CDR3 sequences, around 3.6% appearing once. This clonotype has ten or more counts. With 0 bases removed from V and 1 base from J, the gap between germline ends came to 8 bases. The CDR3 extends over 14 amino acids. From germline, CDR1 is SGHRS and CDR2 YFSETQ. The receptor was derived from a man aged 25 to 40 with multiple sclerosis. The sample was PBMCs. The rearrangement joins TRBV5-1 to TRBJ2-7; D might be TRBD1 (5 bases). The chain's CDR3 is CASSLEHRSYEQYF. The CDR3 DNA follows: TGCGCCAGCAGCTTGGAGCACAGGTCCTACGAGCAGTACTTC.